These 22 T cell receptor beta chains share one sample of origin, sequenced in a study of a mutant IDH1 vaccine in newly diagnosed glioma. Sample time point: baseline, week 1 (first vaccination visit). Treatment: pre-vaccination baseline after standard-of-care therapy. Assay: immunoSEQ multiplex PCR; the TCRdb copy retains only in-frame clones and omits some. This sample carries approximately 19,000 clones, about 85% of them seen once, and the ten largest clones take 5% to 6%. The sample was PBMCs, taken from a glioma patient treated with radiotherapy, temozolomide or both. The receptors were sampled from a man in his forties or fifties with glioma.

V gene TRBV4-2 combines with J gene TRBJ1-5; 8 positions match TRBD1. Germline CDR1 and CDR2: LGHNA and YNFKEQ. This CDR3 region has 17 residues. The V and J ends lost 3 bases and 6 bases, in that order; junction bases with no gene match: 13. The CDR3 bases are TGTGCCAGCAGCCAGTACAGGGGGAGCATGCAGGGTCAGCCCCAGCATTTT. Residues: CASSQYRGSMQGQPQHF.

DNA for the CDR3: TGCGCCAGCAGCTTCGGGACAGGAAGTCGGACCGGGGAGCTGTTTTTT. It encodes CASSFGTGSRTGELFF. J is TRBJ2-2 and V is TRBV5-1; 8 nucleotides match TRBD1. The CDR3 runs to 16 residues. V gave up 2 bases and J gave up 5 bases; unmatched junction bases: 8. Germline values: CDR1 SGHRS, CDR2 YFSETQ.

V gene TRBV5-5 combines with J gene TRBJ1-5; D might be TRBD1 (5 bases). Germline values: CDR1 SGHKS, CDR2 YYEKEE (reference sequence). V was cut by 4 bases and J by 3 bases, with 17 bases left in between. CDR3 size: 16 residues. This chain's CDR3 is CASSRGTGTNNQPQHF. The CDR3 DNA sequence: TGTGCCAGCAGCCGTGGGACGGGCACAAACAATCAGCCCCAGCATTTT. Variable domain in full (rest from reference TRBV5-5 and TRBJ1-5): DAGVTQSPTHLIKTRGQQVTLRCSPISGHKSVSWYQQVLGQGPQFIFQYYEKEERGRGNFPDRFSARQFPNYSSELNVNALLLGDSALYLCASSRGTGTNNQPQHFGDGTRLSIL.

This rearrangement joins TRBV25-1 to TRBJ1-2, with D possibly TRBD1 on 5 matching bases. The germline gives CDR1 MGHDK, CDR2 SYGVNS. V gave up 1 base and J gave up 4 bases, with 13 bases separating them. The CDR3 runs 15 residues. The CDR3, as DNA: TGTGCCAGCAGTGAATCCGGCAGGGAGGGCTATGGCTACACCTTC. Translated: CASSESGREGYGYTF.

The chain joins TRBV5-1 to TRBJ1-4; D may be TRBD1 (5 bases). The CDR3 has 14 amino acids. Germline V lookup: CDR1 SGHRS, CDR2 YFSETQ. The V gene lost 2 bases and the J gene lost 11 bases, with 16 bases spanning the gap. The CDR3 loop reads CASSFKSPGDKLFF. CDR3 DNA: TGCGCCAGCAGCTTTAAGTCACCGGGGGATAAACTGTTTTTT.

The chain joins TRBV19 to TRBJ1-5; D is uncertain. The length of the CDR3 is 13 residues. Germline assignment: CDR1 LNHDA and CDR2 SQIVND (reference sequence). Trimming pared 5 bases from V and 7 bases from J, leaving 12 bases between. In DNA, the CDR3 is TGTGCCAGTAGTCCGGGATTCGGGCAGCCCCAGCATTTT. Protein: CASSPGFGQPQHF.

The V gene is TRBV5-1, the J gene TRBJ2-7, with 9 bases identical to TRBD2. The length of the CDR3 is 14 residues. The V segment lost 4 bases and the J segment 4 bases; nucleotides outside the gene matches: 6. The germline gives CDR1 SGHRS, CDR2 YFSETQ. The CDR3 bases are TGCGCCAGCAGCGATAGCGGGAGTCTATACGAGCAGTACTTC. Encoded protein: CASSDSGSLYEQYF.

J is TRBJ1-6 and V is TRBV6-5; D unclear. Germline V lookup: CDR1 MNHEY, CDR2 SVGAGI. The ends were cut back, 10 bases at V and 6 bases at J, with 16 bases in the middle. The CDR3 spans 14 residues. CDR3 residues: CATRVGVGNSPLHF. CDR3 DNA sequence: TGTGCCACGAGGGTCGGTGTGGGTAATTCACCCCTCCACTTT.

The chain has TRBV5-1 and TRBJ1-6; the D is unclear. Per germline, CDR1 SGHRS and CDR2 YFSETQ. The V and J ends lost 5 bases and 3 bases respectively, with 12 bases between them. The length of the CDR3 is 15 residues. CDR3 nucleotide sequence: TGCGCCAGCAGTCCAGACGGGTACTATAATTCACCCCTCCACTTT. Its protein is CASSPDGYYNSPLHF.

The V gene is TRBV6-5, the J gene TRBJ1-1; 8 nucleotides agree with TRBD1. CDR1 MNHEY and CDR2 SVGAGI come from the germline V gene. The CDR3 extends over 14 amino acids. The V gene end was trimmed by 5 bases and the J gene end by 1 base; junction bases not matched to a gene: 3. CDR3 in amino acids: CASSDRGTNTEAFF. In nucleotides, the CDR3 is TGTGCCAGCAGTGACAGGGGCACGAACACTGAAGCTTTCTTT.

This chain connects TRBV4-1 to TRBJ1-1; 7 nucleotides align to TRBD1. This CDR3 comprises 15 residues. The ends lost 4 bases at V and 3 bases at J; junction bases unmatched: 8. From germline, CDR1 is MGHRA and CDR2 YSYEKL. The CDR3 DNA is TGCGCCAGCAGCCTCTTTCGCCAGGGGGACACTGAAGCTTTCTTT. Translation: CASSLFRQGDTEAFF.

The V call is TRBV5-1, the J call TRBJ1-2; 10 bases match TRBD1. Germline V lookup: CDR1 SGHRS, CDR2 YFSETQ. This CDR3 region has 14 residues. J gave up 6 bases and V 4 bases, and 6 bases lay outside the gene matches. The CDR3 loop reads CASSRDRGADGYTF. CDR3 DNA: TGCGCCAGCAGCAGGGACAGGGGCGCAGATGGCTACACCTTC.

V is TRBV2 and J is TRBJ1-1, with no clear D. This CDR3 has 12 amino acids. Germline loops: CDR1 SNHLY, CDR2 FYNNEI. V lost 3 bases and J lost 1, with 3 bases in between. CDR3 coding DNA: TGTGCCAGCAGTGAGCGGAACACTGAAGCTTTCTTT. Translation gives CASSERNTEAFF.

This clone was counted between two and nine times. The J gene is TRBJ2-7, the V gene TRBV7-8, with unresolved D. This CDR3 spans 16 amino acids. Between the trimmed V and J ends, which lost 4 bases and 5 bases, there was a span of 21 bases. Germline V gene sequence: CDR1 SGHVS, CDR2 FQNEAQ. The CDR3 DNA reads TGTGCCAGCAGCTCCATCTGGGAAGGGAATAAGGACGAGCAGTACTTC. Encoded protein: CASSSIWEGNKDEQYF.

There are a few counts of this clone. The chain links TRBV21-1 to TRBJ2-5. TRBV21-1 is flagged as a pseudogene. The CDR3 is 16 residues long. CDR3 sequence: CASRRLSATLQETQYF. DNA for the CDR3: TGTGCCAGCAGGAGACTCAGCGCGACACTTCAAGAGACCCAGTACTTC.

CDR3 amino acids: CASSLQAGEQYF. CDR3 DNA sequence: TGTGCCAGCAGTTTACAAGCGGGGGAGCAGTACTTC. V is TRBV2 and J is TRBJ2-7; 7 bases agree with TRBD2. The CDR3 has 12 amino acids. CDR1 and CDR2 from the germline V gene are SNHLY and FYNNEI. J was trimmed by 7 bases and V by 5 bases; bases with no gene match: 5.

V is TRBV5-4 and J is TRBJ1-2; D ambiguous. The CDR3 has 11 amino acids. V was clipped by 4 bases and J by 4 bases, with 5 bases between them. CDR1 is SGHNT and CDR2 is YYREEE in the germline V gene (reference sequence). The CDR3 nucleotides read TGTGCCAGCAGCGCGGGCTATGGCTACACCTTC. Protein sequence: CASSAGYGYTF.

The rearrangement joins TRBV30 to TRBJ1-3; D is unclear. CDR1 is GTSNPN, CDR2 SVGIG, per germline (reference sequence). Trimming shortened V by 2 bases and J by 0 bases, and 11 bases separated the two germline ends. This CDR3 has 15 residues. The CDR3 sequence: CAWSKGRSSGNTIYF. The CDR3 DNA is TGTGCCTGGAGTAAGGGCCGTAGCTCTGGAAACACCATATATTTT.

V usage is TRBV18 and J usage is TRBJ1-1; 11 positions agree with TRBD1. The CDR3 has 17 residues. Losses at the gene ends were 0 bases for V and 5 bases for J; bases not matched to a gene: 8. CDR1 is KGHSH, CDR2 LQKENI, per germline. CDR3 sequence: CASSPPGTGGLRTEAFF. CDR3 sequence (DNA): TGTGCCAGCTCACCACCGGGGACAGGGGGACTGAGAACTGAAGCTTTCTTT.

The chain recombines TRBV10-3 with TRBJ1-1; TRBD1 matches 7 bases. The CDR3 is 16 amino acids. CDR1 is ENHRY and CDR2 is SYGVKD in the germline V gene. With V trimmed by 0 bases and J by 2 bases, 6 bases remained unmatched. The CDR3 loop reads CAISESRGTANTEAFF. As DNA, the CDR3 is TGTGCCATCAGTGAGTCGAGAGGGACAGCAAACACTGAAGCTTTCTTT.

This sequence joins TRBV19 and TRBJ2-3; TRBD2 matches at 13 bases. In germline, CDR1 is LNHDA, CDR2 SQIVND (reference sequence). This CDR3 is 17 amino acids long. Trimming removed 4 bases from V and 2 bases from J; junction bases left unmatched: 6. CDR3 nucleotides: TGTGCCAGTAGTACCCCGGGACTAGCGGGAATCACAGATACGCAGTATTTT. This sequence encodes CASSTPGLAGITDTQYF.

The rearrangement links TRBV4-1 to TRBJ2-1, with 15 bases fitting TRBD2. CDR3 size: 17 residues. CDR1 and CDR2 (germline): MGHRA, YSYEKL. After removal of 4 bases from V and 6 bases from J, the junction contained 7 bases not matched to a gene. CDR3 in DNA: TGCGCCAGCAGCCGCGGACTAGCGGGAGGGCCGATCAATGAGCAGTTCTTC. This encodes CASSRGLAGGPINEQFF.